The 16 T cell receptor beta chains below were found in one sample sequenced in a study of T cell repertoires in cytomegalovirus infection. TCRdb used MiXCR to reprocess the reads, holding one entry per CDR3 protein. The sample lists approximately 910,000 distinct CDR3 sequences; approximately 30% were seen once. These receptors are not linked to any known antigen. Material: cultured CD8+ T cells from PBMCs, obtained from culture after CMV antigen stimulation. Receptor source: a human donor in good health (CMV status not recorded). Some clones in this sample may be carry-over from other donors' samples.

In its sample, this clonotype was seen a few times. For the CDR3, the DNA is TGTGCCAGGGCCAGGGGCCATTCACCCCTCCACTTT. As protein: CARARGHSPLHF. V is TRBV6-1 and J is TRBJ1-6; the D gene is possibly TRBD1 (6 bases). Per the germline V gene, CDR1 is MNHNS and CDR2 is SASEGT. The CDR3 is made up of 12 amino acids. V lost 9 bases and J lost 8, with 11 bases in between.

The V gene is TRBV19, the J gene TRBJ1-5; 10 bases are a match to TRBD1. Germline V gene data show CDR1 as LNHDA and CDR2 as SQIVND (reference sequence). This CDR3 spans 17 amino acids. V trimming: 5 bases; J trimming: 0 bases; junction bases outside the gene matches: 7. For the CDR3, the DNA is TGTGCCAGTAGTGCTAATGACAGGGGGCTTAGCAATCAGCCCCAGCATTTT. Protein: CASSANDRGLSNQPQHF. Filled out from reference TRBV19 and TRBJ1-5, the complete variable domain reads DGGITQSPKYLFRKEGQNVTLSCEQNLNHDAMYWYRQDPGQGLRLIYYSQIVNDFQKGDIAEGYSVSREKKESFPLTVTSAQKNPTAFYLCASSANDRGLSNQPQHFGDGTRLSIL.

This clonotype was seen many times. V and J are TRBV28 and TRBJ1-3; tentatively, D is TRBD1 (6 bases). The germline V gene has CDR1 MDHEN and CDR2 SYDVKM. The CDR3 spans 14 residues. The V end lost 6 bases, the J end lost 0 bases, and 9 bases lay between the germline ends. The CDR3 reads CASRLQGSGNTIYF. In nucleotides, the CDR3 is TGTGCCAGCAGATTACAGGGCTCTGGAAACACCATATATTTT.

This clonotype showed up many times. This chain connects TRBV27 to TRBJ1-4; weak D call: TRBD1 (5 bases). CDR1 and CDR2 from the germline V gene are MNHEY and SMNVEV (reference sequence). With 5 bases removed from V and 0 bases from J, the gap between germline ends came to 13 bases. The CDR3 loop spans 16 amino acids. CDR3 nucleotides: TGTGCCAGCAGTCCCTTGGGACCTGCAACTAATGAAAAACTGTTTTTT. Protein product: CASSPLGPATNEKLFF. The whole variable domain, remainder taken from reference TRBV27 and TRBJ1-4, is EAQVTQNPRYLITVTGKKLTVTCSQNMNHEYMSWYRQDPGLGLRQIYYSMNVEVTDKGDVPEGYKVSRKEKRNFPLILESPSPNQTSLYFCASSPLGPATNEKLFFGSGTQLSVL.

This clonotype was recorded a few times. V gene TRBV27 combines with J gene TRBJ1-1; 10 bases are shared with TRBD1. V lost 5 bases, J lost 6 bases, and 6 bases stayed unmatched. Germline CDR1 is MNHEY and CDR2 is SMNVEV (reference sequence). The CDR3 totals 14 residues. CDR3 region: CASSIGQGGPEAFF. CDR3 nucleotide sequence: TGTGCCAGCAGTATCGGACAGGGGGGCCCTGAAGCTTTCTTT.

This clonotype was detected only a few times. The genes are TRBV27 and TRBJ2-5, with a possible D match to TRBD2 (6 bases). CDR3 length: 15 residues. Trimming took 3 bases from V and 0 from J, leaving 11 bases between them. In germline, CDR1 is MNHEY, CDR2 SMNVEV (reference sequence). The CDR3 DNA is TGTGCCAGCAGTTTTTTCGGGGGAGACCAAGAGACCCAGTACTTC. This sequence encodes CASSFFGGDQETQYF.

Worth noting for this clonotype: A junction end diverges from the germline sequence, so it may reflect a read error. This sequence joins TRBV11-3 and TRBJ2-1, with 7 bases identical to TRBD2. The germline V gene has CDR1 SGHNT and CDR2 YENEEA. The CDR3 has 12 amino acids. The CDR3 DNA reads as TGTGTCAGCAGCGTCGGGGGGAATGAGCAGTTCTTC. Protein product: CVSSVGGNEQFF.

This clonotype occurred a few times. The chain is built from TRBV5-5 and TRBJ2-7; D might be TRBD1 (6 bases). Germline V CDR1 and CDR2: SGHKS, YYEKEE (reference sequence). The CDR3 has 13 amino acids. V lost 3 bases and J 4 bases, leaving 11 bases between the germline ends. Here the CDR3 reads CASSSETGYEQYF. Here the CDR3 DNA reads TGTGCCAGCAGCTCCGAGACAGGTTACGAGCAGTACTTC.

The chain employs TRBV3-1 and TRBJ2-1; 7 nucleotides align to TRBD2. The CDR3 is 16 residues long. Germline trimming cut 3 bases from V and 1 base from J; bases unmatched to any gene: 6. Per the germline V gene, CDR1 is LGHDT and CDR2 is YNNKEL (reference sequence). In DNA, the CDR3 is TGTGCCAGCAGCCAGGCACTAGCGAGTTCCTACAATGAGCAGTTCTTC. It encodes CASSQALASSYNEQFF.

This clonotype occurred a few times. The V call is TRBV7-9, the J call TRBJ2-5, with 7 bases that match TRBD1. The CDR3 has 15 residues. Germline lookup yields CDR1 SEHNR and CDR2 FQNEAQ (reference sequence). Germline trimming cut 2 bases from V and 2 bases from J; bases unmatched to any gene: 5. The CDR3: CASSLFDREQETQYF. The CDR3, as DNA: TGTGCCAGCAGCTTATTTGACAGGGAACAAGAGACCCAGTACTTC.

Many counts were recorded for this clonotype. The chain uses TRBV7-9 and TRBJ2-1; D is perhaps TRBD2 (5 bases). CDR1 is SEHNR and CDR2 is FQNEAQ in the germline V gene (reference sequence). The CDR3 length is 15 residues. The V and J ends lost 5 bases and 3 bases respectively, with 14 bases between them. Written as DNA, the CDR3 is TGTGCCAGCAGCCGCCATAGGGCGGGCTACAATGAGCAGTTCTTC. Translation gives CASSRHRAGYNEQFF.

The CDR3 loop reads CAAAGRAYNEQFF. The CDR3 DNA sequence: TGTGCAGCGGCTGGCAGAGCCTACAATGAGCAGTTCTTC. The genes are TRBV2 and TRBJ2-1, with D possibly being TRBD2 (5 bases). CDR1 SNHLY and CDR2 FYNNEI come from the germline V gene. CDR3 size: 13 residues. The full variable domain, rest sourced from reference TRBV2 and TRBJ2-1, is EPEVTQTPSHQVTQMGQEVILRCVPISNHLYFYWYRQILGQKVEFLVSFYNNEISEKSEIFDDQFSVERPDGSNFTLKIRSTKLEDSAMYFCAAAGRAYNEQFFGPGTRLTVL.

The V and J genes are TRBV27 and TRBJ2-7, with 9 nucleotides matching TRBD1. CDR1 is MNHEY and CDR2 is SMNVEV in the germline V gene (reference sequence). This CDR3 spans 16 amino acids. The V and J ends lost 5 bases and 3 bases, in that order; junction bases with no gene match: 11. DNA for the CDR3: TGTGCCAGCAGTCCCTTGGGGAGGACAGGGGACTACGAGCAGTACTTC. It specifies CASSPLGRTGDYEQYF.

The chain combines TRBV12-5 with TRBJ2-7; D not certain. The germline CDR1 and CDR2 sequences are LGHNT and FRNRAP. Deletions cut 1 base from V and 5 bases from J, with 6 bases between. The CDR3 covers 12 residues. The CDR3 nucleotides are TGTGCTAGTGGTTTGGGGGTTGACGAGCAGTACTTC. It translates to CASGLGVDEQYF.

The chain employs TRBV9 and TRBJ1-2, with D unresolved. CDR3 length: 12 amino acids. With 3 bases removed from V and 8 bases from J, the gap between germline ends came to 11 bases. The V gene's germline CDR1 is SGDLS and CDR2 YYNGEE. The DNA for the CDR3 is TGTGCCAGCAGCGACAGAGCCCGGGGCTACACCTTC. Its translation is CASSDRARGYTF.

This clonotype occurred many times. The chain has TRBV7-8 and TRBJ2-1; TRBD2 aligns across 8 bases. Germline CDR1 SGHVS, CDR2 FQNEAQ. The CDR3 has 16 residues. V lost 1 base to trimming and J lost 8 bases; unmatched junction nucleotides: 10. The CDR3 loop is CASSLVGRGGRDEQFF. As DNA, the CDR3 is TGTGCCAGCAGCTTAGTGGGTCGGGGGGGCCGGGATGAGCAGTTCTTC.